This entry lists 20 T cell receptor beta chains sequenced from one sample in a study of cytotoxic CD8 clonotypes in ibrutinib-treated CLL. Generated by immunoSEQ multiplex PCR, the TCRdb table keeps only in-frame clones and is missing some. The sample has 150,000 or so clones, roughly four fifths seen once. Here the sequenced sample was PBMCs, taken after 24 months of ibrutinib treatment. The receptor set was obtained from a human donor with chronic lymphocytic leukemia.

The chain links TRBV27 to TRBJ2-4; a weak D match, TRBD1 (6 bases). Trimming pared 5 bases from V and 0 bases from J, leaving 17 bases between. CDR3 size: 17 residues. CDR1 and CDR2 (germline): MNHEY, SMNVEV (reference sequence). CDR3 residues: CASSPLQGSLAKNIQYF. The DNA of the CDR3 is TGTGCCAGCAGTCCTCTACAGGGATCCCTAGCCAAAAACATTCAGTACTTC.

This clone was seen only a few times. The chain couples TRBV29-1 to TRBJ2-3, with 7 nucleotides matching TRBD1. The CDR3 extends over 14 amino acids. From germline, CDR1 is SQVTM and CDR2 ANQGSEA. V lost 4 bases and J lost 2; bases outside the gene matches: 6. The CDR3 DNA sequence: TGCAGCGTTGGGGCAGGGGGTCCCACAGATACGCAGTATTTT. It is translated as CSVGAGGPTDTQYF.

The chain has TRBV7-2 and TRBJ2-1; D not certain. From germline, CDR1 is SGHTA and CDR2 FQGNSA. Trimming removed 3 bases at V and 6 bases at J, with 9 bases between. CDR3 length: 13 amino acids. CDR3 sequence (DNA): TGTGCCAGCAGCTTGGGCCGGGTCAATGAGCAGTTCTTC. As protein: CASSLGRVNEQFF.

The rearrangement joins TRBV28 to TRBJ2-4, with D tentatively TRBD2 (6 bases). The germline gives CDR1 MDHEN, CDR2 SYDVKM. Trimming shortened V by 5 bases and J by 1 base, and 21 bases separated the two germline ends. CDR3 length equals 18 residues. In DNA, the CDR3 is TGTGCCAGCAGTCCACCCGGGGACTCCGGAGAGGCCAAAAACATTCAGTACTTC. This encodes CASSPPGDSGEAKNIQYF.

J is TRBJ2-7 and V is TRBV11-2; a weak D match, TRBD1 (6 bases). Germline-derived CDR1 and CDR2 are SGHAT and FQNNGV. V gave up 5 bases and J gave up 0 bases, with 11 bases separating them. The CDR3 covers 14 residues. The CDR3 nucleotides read TGTGCCAGCAGCCGCGGACAGAGCTCCTACGAGCAGTACTTC. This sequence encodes CASSRGQSSYEQYF.

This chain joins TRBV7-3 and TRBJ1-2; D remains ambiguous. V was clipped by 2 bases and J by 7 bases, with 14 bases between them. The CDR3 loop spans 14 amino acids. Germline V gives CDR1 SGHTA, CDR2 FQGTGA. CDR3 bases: TGTGCCAGCAGCTTATCGGGAAAGGCGGTTGGCTACACCTTC. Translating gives CASSLSGKAVGYTF.

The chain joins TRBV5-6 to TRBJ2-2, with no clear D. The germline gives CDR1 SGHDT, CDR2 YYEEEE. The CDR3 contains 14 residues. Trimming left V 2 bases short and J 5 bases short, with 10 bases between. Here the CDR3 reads CASSFREGTGELFF. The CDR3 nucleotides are TGTGCCAGCAGCTTCCGAGAAGGGACCGGGGAGCTGTTTTTT.

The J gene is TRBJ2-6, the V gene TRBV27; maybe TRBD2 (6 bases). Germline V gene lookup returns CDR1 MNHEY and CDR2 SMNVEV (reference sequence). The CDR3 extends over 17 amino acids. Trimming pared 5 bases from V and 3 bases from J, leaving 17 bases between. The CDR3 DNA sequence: TGTGCCAGCAGTACCTCCCTTGGGGGAGGTGGGGCCAACGTCCTGACTTTC. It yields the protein CASSTSLGGGGANVLTF.

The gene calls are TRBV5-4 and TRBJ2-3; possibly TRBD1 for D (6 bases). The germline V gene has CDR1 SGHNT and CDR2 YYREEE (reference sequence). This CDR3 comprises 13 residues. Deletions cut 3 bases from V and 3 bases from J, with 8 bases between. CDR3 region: CASSWTATDTQYF. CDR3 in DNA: TGTGCCAGCAGCTGGACAGCAACAGATACGCAGTATTTT.

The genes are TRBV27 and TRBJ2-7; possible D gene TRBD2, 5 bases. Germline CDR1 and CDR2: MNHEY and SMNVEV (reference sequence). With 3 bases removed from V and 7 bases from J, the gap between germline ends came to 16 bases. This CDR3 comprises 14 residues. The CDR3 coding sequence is TGTGCCAGCAGTTTGTCCCCGGCCCAGCGGGAGCAGTACTTC. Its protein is CASSLSPAQREQYF.

CDR3 sequence: CASSQGAGTGGEKLFF. The CDR3 nucleotides read TGTGCCAGCTCACAAGGCGCCGGGACAGGGGGCGAAAAACTGTTTTTT. The gene calls are TRBV18 and TRBJ1-4; 12 bases agree with TRBD1. Looked up from germline, CDR1 is KGHSH and CDR2 is LQKENI. There are 16 residues in the CDR3. Trimming took 4 bases from V and 8 from J; bases not matched to a gene: 8. The full variable domain, in which reference TRBV18 and TRBJ1-4 provide the parts outside the CDR3, is NAGVMQNPRHLVRRRGQEARLRCSPMKGHSHVYWYRQLPEEGLKFMVYLQKENIIDESGMPKERFSAEFPKEGPSILRIQQVVRGDSAAYFCASSQGAGTGGEKLFFGSGTQLSVL.

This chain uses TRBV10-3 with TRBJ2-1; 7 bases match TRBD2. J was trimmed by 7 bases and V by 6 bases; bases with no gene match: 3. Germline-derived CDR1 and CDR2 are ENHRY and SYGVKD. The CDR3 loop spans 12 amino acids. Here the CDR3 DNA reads TGTGCCATCAGCGGGACTATAAATGAGCAGTTCTTC. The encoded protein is CAISGTINEQFF.

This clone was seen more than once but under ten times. The CDR3 DNA follows: TGTGCGACACAGCAGCAGAAAGCTTTCTTT. Translating gives CATQQQKAFF. V gene TRBV28 combines with J gene TRBJ1-1; unclear D gene. Germline V gene sequence: CDR1 MDHEN, CDR2 SYDVKM. The CDR3 is made up of 10 amino acids.

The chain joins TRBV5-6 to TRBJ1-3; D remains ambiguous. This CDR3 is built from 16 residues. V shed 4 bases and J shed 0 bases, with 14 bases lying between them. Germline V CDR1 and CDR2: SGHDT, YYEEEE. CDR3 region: CASSIRGRHSGNTIYF. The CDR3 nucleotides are TGTGCCAGCAGCATCCGTGGACGGCACTCTGGAAACACCATATATTTT.

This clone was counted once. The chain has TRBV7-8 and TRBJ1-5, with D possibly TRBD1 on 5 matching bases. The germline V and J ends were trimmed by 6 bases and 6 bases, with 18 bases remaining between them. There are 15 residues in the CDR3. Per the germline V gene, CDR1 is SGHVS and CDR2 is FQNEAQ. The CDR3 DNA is TGTGCCAGCAGTTGGTGGCAGGGACCTAGTCAGCCCCAGCATTTT. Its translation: CASSWWQGPSQPQHF.

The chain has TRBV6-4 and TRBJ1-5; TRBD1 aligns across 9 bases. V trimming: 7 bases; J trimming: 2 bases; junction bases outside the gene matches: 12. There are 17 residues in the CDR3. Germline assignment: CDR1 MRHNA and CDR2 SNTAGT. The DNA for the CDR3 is TGTGCCAGCACTCCGGGACAGGGTGGCTTGGGCAATCAGCCCCAGCATTTT. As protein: CASTPGQGGLGNQPQHF.

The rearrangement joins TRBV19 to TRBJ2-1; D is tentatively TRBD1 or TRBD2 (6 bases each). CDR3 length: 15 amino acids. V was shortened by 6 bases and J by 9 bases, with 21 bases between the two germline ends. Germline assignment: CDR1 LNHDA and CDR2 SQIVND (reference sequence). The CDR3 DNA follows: TGTGCCAGTAGCACCCGGGACGACGAGGGGGGTGAGCAGTTCTTC. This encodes CASSTRDDEGGEQFF.

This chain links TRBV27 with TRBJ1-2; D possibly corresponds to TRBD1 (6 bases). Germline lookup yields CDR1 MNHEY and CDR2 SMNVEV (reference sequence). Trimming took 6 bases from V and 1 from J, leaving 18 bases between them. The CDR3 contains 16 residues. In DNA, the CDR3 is TGTGCCAGCAGCGCCCTCCCAGGGGACGGTAACTATGGCTACACCTTC. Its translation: CASSALPGDGNYGYTF.

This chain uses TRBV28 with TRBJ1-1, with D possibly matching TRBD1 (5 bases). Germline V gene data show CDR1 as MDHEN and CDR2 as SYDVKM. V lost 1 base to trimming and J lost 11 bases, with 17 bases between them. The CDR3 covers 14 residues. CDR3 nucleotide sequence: TGTGCCAGCAGTTTATCTCGCGGGCCCCGGGGGGCTTTCTTT. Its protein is CASSLSRGPRGAFF. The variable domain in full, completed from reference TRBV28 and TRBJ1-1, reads DVKVTQSSRYLVKRTGEKVFLECVQDMDHENMFWYRQDPGLGLRLIYFSYDVKMKEKGDIPEGYSVSREKKERFSLILESASTNQTSMYLCASSLSRGPRGAFFGQGTRLTVV.

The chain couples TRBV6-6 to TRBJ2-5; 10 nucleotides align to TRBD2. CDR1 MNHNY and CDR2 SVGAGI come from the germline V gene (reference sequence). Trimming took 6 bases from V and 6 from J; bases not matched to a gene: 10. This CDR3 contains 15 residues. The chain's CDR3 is CASSPSASGSKTQYF. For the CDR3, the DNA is TGTGCCAGCAGCCCATCAGCTAGCGGGAGTAAGACCCAGTACTTC.